This passage covers 15 T cell receptor beta chains from one sample sequenced in a study of cytomegalovirus exposure and HLA in healthy donors. PCR was performed using 60 Vbeta and 13 Jbeta primers. Clones were sequenced by immunoSEQ multiplex PCR, and TCRdb holds only the in-frame ones, with some missing. The repertoire consists of 120,000 or so clones, with around three quarters occurring once and the leading ten covering 6% to 8%. The specimen sequenced was PBMCs. The receptors derive from a woman aged 40-49 years in good health and CMV-seronegative.

The chain has TRBV10-3 and TRBJ2-1; weak D call: TRBD2 (6 bases). Trimming left V 0 bases short and J 5 bases short, with 14 bases between. The CDR3 contains 16 residues. Germline CDR1 and CDR2: ENHRY and SYGVKD. CDR3 DNA sequence: TGTGCCATCAGTGAGTCGACTAGTCTGGCGGACAATGAGCAGTTCTTC. Its translation: CAISESTSLADNEQFF.

The chain uses TRBV20-1 and TRBJ2-7; tentatively, D is TRBD2 (6 bases). The CDR3 has 11 amino acids. V shed 6 bases and J shed 3 bases, with 9 bases lying between them. The germline V gene encodes CDR1 DFQATT and CDR2 SNEGSKA (reference sequence). The DNA of the CDR3 is TGCAGTGCAGGGGACTTCTACGAGCAGTACTTC. Protein: CSAGDFYEQYF.

The chain joins TRBV18 to TRBJ2-1, with 10 nucleotides matching TRBD2. The CDR3 extends over 16 amino acids. Per the germline V gene, CDR1 is KGHSH and CDR2 is LQKENI. J lost 9 bases, V lost 2 bases, and 10 bases had no gene match. The CDR3 reads CASSPSPGLAEGEQFF. The CDR3 DNA sequence: TGTGCCAGCTCACCAAGTCCCGGACTAGCGGAGGGTGAGCAGTTCTTC.

Regarding this clone: This specimen includes other DNA sequences encoding the same CDR3. The J gene is TRBJ2-3, the V gene TRBV28; 13 positions match TRBD2. V was clipped by 6 bases and J by 2 bases; unmatched bases: 2. Germline-derived CDR1 and CDR2 are MDHEN and SYDVKM. This CDR3 has 15 residues. The DNA of the CDR3 is TGTGCCAGCAGACTAGCGGGAGGGATCACAGATACGCAGTATTTT. Amino acid sequence: CASRLAGGITDTQYF.

As DNA, the CDR3 is TGTGCCAGCAGTGAAGGTCTAGCGGGAGTCGGGAGTGGAGAGACCCAGTACTTC. Its protein product is CASSEGLAGVGSGETQYF. The chain carries TRBV6-1 and TRBJ2-5, with 10 bases fitting TRBD2. The germline V gene has CDR1 MNHNS and CDR2 SASEGT. The CDR3 loop spans 18 amino acids. V trimming: 1 base; J trimming: 4 bases; junction bases outside the gene matches: 12.

This clone was observed once. The chain couples TRBV28 to TRBJ2-1; tentative D call: TRBD2 (6 bases). V was cut by 1 base and J by 8 bases, with 9 bases left in between. Germline V gives CDR1 MDHEN, CDR2 SYDVKM. The CDR3 is made up of 13 amino acids. CDR3 sequence: CASSLSRGYEQFF. As DNA, the CDR3 is TGTGCCAGCAGTTTATCGCGGGGTTATGAGCAGTTCTTC.

The rearrangement links TRBV5-1 to TRBJ2-1; D is unresolved. Germline CDR1 is SGHRS and CDR2 is YFSETQ. V was cut by 0 bases and J by 6 bases, with 13 bases left in between. The CDR3 loop spans 15 amino acids. The CDR3: CASSLAQLGFNEQFF. The CDR3 DNA reads as TGCGCCAGCAGCTTGGCCCAACTGGGCTTCAATGAGCAGTTCTTC.

CDR3 bases: TGCAGCGTTGAGTTGGGCACAGGGGGCGATCAGCCCCAGCATTTT. Its translation: CSVELGTGGDQPQHF. The J gene is TRBJ1-5, the V gene TRBV29-1; 9 bases are shared with TRBD1. Trimming took 3 bases from V and 5 from J; bases not matched to a gene: 8. There are 15 residues in the CDR3. Germline V CDR1 and CDR2: SQVTM, ANQGSEA.

V and J are TRBV4-2 and TRBJ2-5; D is possibly TRBD2 (7 bases). V lost 1 base and J 0 bases, leaving 15 bases between the germline ends. The CDR3 runs to 17 residues. The germline V gene encodes CDR1 LGHNA and CDR2 YNFKEQ. CDR3 nucleotide sequence: TGTGCCAGCAGCCAAGGGCTAGGGGGGGTGTACCAAGAGACCCAGTACTTC. Its translation is CASSQGLGGVYQETQYF.

This clone has just one count. V is TRBV19 and J is TRBJ2-7; 9 nucleotides align to TRBD1. This CDR3 spans 15 amino acids. The germline V gene has CDR1 LNHDA and CDR2 SQIVND (reference sequence). J was trimmed by 0 bases and V by 7 bases; bases with no gene match: 7. CDR3 residues: CASTVGQGPSYEQYF. The CDR3 DNA follows: TGTGCCAGTACCGTCGGACAGGGGCCCTCCTACGAGCAGTACTTC.

This clone was recorded a few times. CDR3 sequence: CASSQDPRSPYNSPLHF. The CDR3 DNA is TGCGCCAGCAGCCAAGATCCGAGGAGCCCCTATAATTCACCCCTCCACTTT. The chain recombines TRBV4-3 with TRBJ1-6; D uncertain. V was clipped by 0 bases and J by 2 bases, with 11 bases between them. Germline V lookup: CDR1 LGHNA, CDR2 YSLEER. The CDR3 is 17 amino acids.

The DNA for the CDR3 is TGTGCCACCAGCTACAAAGGGACTAGCGGGACCAATGAGCAGTTCTTC. Translated: CATSYKGTSGTNEQFF. The V call is TRBV15, the J call TRBJ2-1, with 13 bases identical to TRBD2. The CDR3 sequence is 16 residues long. Trimming at V came to 5 bases and at J to 6 bases, leaving 7 bases not matched to a gene. Germline values: CDR1 LNHNV, CDR2 YYDKDF (reference sequence). The entire variable domain, with the rest obtained from reference TRBV15 and TRBJ2-1, is as follows: DAMVIQNPRYQVTQFGKPVTLSCSQTLNHNVMYWYQQKSSQAPKLLFHYYDKDFNNEADTPDNFQSRRPNTSFCFLDIRSPGLGDTAMYLCATSYKGTSGTNEQFFGPGTRLTVL.

The chain carries TRBV6-1 and TRBJ1-2; 7 nucleotides agree with TRBD1. Per the germline V gene, CDR1 is MNHNS and CDR2 is SASEGT. The length of the CDR3 is 13 residues. V was pared by 8 bases and J by 6 bases, with 9 bases of the junction left unmatched. This CDR3 is CASQYRGDHGYTF. Written as DNA, the CDR3 is TGTGCCAGCCAATACAGGGGCGACCATGGCTACACCTTC.

The chain links TRBV7-3 to TRBJ2-7, with D uncertain. Germline V lookup: CDR1 SGHTA, CDR2 FQGTGA. This CDR3 has 11 residues. The V end lost 8 bases, the J end lost 2 bases, and 7 bases lay between the germline ends. The CDR3 region has the DNA TGTGCCAGCCCCCCGGCCTACGAGCAGTACTTC. It is translated as CASPPAYEQYF.

The V and J genes are TRBV5-6 and TRBJ2-6, with D unclear. Germline V gene data show CDR1 as SGHDT and CDR2 as YYEEEE. The CDR3 loop spans 16 amino acids. The V and J ends lost 1 base and 0 bases respectively, with 8 bases between them. The CDR3 is CASSLYRSSGANVLTF. The CDR3 region has the DNA TGTGCCAGCAGCTTGTACCGGAGCTCTGGGGCCAACGTCCTGACTTTC.